The rows below give T cell receptor beta chains drawn from one sample of a study of response to subunit inactivated influenza vaccine. TCRdb ran MiXCR on the RT-PCR reads and lists one entry per CDR3 protein. The sample holds about 800,000 distinct CDR3 sequences, 21% seen once. The sequencing here drew on PBMCs from blood, taken 5 days after vaccination. The receptors were gathered from a man aged 50 to 59 who received an inactivated influenza vaccine. CDR3s include the opening cysteine and the closing phenylalanine or tryptophan. D genes are given only for firm matches. Clone size is shown for a subset of rows, as once, few, many or a class of expanded clone.

d_call | j_call | v_call | clone_size | cdr3_nt | cdr3_aa
NA | TRBJ2-2 | TRBV7-7 | NA | TGTGCTAGCAGTAAACAGCTTACCGGGGAGCTGTTTTTT | CASSKQLTGELFF
NA | TRBJ2-3 | TRBV20-1 | many | TGCAGTGCTCCTTTGAAGCGGGCCGACACAGATACGCAGTATTTT | CSAPLKRADTDTQYF
TRBD2 | TRBJ2-5 | TRBV5-1 | NA | TGCGCCAGCAGCTTGGAGCTAGCGGGGGACGGGACCCAGTACTTC | CASSLELAGDGTQYF
NA | TRBJ1-1 | TRBV20-1 | NA | TGCTGCTGGGGCCAGGTTCCGAACACTGAAGCTTTCTTT | CCWGQVPNTEAFF
TRBD2 | TRBJ2-1 | TRBV7-3 | NA | TGTGCCAGCAGCTTACTAGCGGGGGATGCTGAGCAGTTCTTC | CASSLLAGDAEQFF
NA | TRBJ1-6 | TRBV6-2/TRBV6-3 | once | TGTGCCAGCAGTACGGGACCAGGGGAGTATAATTCACCCCTCCACTTT | CASSTGPGEYNSPLHF
TRBD1 | TRBJ1-2 | TRBV2 | NA | TGTGCCAGCAGTCCGCACATGGACAGGGGTGGCTATGGCTACACCTTC | CASSPHMDRGGYGYTF
TRBD1 | TRBJ1-2 | TRBV12-3/TRBV12-4 | NA | TGTGCCAGCAGTTTTGCAGGGGGGCAAGCTAACTATGGCTACACCTTC | CASSFAGGQANYGYTF
NA | TRBJ2-7 | TRBV20-1 | NA | TGCAGTGCTAGGGTTTTTAGCGGATACTCCTACGAGCAGTACTTC | CSARVFSGYSYEQYF
TRBD1 | TRBJ2-3 | TRBV28 | NA | TGTGCCAGCAGTCCAGGGGGCGCGACAGATACGCAGTATTTT | CASSPGGATDTQYF
TRBD1 | TRBJ1-5 | TRBV11-2 | few | TGTGCCAGCAGCTCCCCCCGGACAGGGAGCAATCAGCCCCAGCATTTT | CASSSPRTGSNQPQHF
NA | TRBJ2-7 | TRBV12-3/TRBV12-4 | NA | TGTGCCAGCAGTTTATGGACCGTTCACGAGCAGTACTTC | CASSLWTVHEQYF
NA | TRBJ1-6 | TRBV20-1 | many | TGCAGTGCTCGGGTTGGACCCTATAATTCACCCCTCCACTTT | CSARVGPYNSPLHF
NA | TRBJ1-1 | TRBV6-2/TRBV6-3 | many | TGTGCCAGCAGGCTTATGCTTATACAGAACACTGAAGCTTTCTTT | CASRLMLIQNTEAFF
NA | TRBJ2-1 | TRBV3-1 | few | TGTGCCAGCAGCCAAAGTTTAGTCAATGAGCAGTTCTTC | CASSQSLVNEQFF
TRBD1 | TRBJ1-2 | TRBV5-5 | NA | TGTGCCAGCAGCACATCGGACAGGGGAGGCTACACCTTC | CASSTSDRGGYTF
NA | TRBJ2-3 | TRBV4-1 | few | TGCGCCAGCAGCCAAGGTCCCGGACCTAGTGGGACGCAGTATTTT | CASSQGPGPSGTQYF
TRBD1 | TRBJ2-5 | TRBV11-2 | many | TGTGCCAGCAGCTTAGTAAGGGGGCGAGAGACCCAGTACTTC | CASSLVRGRETQYF
TRBD1 | TRBJ2-7 | TRBV5-1 | NA | TGCGCCAGCGGGCGACAGGGTCCCTACGAGCAGTACTTC | CASGRQGPYEQYF
NA | TRBJ2-1 | TRBV20-1 | many | TGCAGTGCCTACCGGGGACTGGTCAATGAGCAGTTCTTC | CSAYRGLVNEQFF
NA | TRBJ1-1 | TRBV4-1 | few | TGCGCCAGCAGCCAAACGACAGAGATGAACACTGAAGCTTTCTTT | CASSQTTEMNTEAFF